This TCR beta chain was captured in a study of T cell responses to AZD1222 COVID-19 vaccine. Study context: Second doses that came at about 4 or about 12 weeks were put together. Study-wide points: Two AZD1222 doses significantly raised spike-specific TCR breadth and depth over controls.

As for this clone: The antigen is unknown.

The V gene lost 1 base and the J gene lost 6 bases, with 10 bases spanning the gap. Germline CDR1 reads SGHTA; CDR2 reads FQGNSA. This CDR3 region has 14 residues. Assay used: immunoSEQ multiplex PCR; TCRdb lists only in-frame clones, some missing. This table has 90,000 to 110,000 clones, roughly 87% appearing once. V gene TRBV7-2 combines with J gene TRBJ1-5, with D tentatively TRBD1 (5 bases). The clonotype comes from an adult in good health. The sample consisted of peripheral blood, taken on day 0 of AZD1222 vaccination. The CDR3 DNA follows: TGTGCCAGCAGCTTAGAACAGGAGTCTCAGCCCCAGCATTTT. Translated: CASSLEQESQPQHF.